The entry below describes one T cell receptor (beta chain). This sample is part of a study of sequential checkpoint blockade in melanoma. Study-level information: Patients were randomized 1:1 to nivolumab-then-ipilimumab or ipilimumab-then-nivolumab first-line. Both treatment sequences were followed by maintenance nivolumab.

The method was immunoSEQ multiplex PCR; TCRdb's version includes in-frame clones alone and lacks a portion of them. Of about 26,000 clones detected, around 73% appear once; the ten largest clones hold 22%. The CDR3 spans 12 residues. The V and J ends lost 4 bases and 2 bases respectively, with 9 bases between them. Per germline, CDR1 GTSNPN and CDR2 SVGIG (reference sequence). As for treatment: randomized to nivolumab then ipilimumab (arm A) or the reverse (arm B). No patient had prior DNA-damaging chemotherapy. Sorted cells were live CD3+CD8+, lacking CD19 and CD56, from PBMCs. V gene TRBV30 combines with J gene TRBJ2-7, with D perhaps matching TRBD2 (5 bases). This receptor was taken from a human donor with melanoma. The sample here was CD8+ T cells sorted from blood (inferred from file names), taken from a patient given nivolumab and ipilimumab in sequence. CDR3 loop: CAWNGAAYEQYF. CDR3 nucleotide sequence: TGTGCCTGGAATGGAGCGGCCTACGAGCAGTACTTC.